The T cell receptor (beta chain) under discussion was sequenced for a study of type 1 regulatory T cells. Study background: This in vitro CD4 product, T-allo10, is enriched for Tr1 cells and alloantigen-specific.

This clonotype was detected many times. The antigen remains unidentified. J lost 6 bases, V lost 5 bases, and 7 bases had no gene match. There are 13 residues in the CDR3. Notes on the study in general: Type 1 regulatory T cells had a more restricted TCR repertoire than non-type 1 regulatory T cells.

TCRdb recomputed calls from the reads with MiXCR, one row per CDR3 protein. The sample holds some 71,000 distinct CDR3 sequences, about 20% seen once. This receptor was identified in a human donor in good health. The rearrangement uses TRBV12-3 or TRBV12-4 and TRBJ2-7, with 7 bases identical to TRBD1. Material: cultured type 1 regulatory T (Tr1) cells, either the whole culture or a sorted fraction (not recorded which). The CDR3 spells CASSPRQGFEQYF. The CDR3 region has the DNA TGTGCCAGCAGTCCCAGACAGGGCTTCGAGCAGTACTTC.